This T cell receptor (beta chain) was recovered during a study of T-cell memory formation after mild COVID-19. TCRdb reprocessed the 5' RACE reads via MiXCR and lists one record per CDR3 protein. This repertoire shows about 140,000 distinct CDR3 sequences, 13% to 15% found once; its top ten account for about 29%. Trimming cost V 10 bases and J 1 base, with 14 bases left between them. The CDR3 has 14 amino acids. Germline V gene sequence: CDR1 LNHDA, CDR2 SQIVND (reference sequence). What was sequenced was PBMCs or a T cell subset sorted from them (not recorded which). The clonotype originates from an adult woman who had mild COVID-19 (a few samples of this study predate the infection). Cell type and time point are not known. The chain couples TRBV19 to TRBJ2-1; D possibly corresponds to TRBD2 (6 bases). CDR3: CATARGSSYNEQFF. CDR3 coding DNA: TGTGCCACCGCACGGGGGTCGTCCTACAATGAGCAGTTCTTC. The whole variable domain, remainder taken from reference TRBV19 and TRBJ2-1, is DGGITQSPKYLFRKEGQNVTLSCEQNLNHDAMYWYRQDPGQGLRLIYYSQIVNDFQKGDIAEGYSVSREKKESFPLTVTSAQKNPTAFYLCATARGSSYNEQFFGPGTRLTVL.